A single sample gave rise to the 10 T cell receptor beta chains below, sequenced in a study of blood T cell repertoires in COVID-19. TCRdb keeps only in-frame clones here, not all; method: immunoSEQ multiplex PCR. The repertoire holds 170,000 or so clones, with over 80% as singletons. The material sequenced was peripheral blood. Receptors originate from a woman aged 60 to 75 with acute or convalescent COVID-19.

CDR3 DNA: TGTGCCAGCAGTGACGGGACAGCGGAGCATAATCAGCCCCAGCATTTT. It translates to CASSDGTAEHNQPQHF. The J gene is TRBJ1-5, the V gene TRBV6-4, with 7 positions matching TRBD1. After removal of 2 bases from V and 4 bases from J, the junction contained 8 bases not matched to a gene. CDR1 is MRHNA and CDR2 is SNTAGT in the germline V gene. The CDR3 length is 16 residues.

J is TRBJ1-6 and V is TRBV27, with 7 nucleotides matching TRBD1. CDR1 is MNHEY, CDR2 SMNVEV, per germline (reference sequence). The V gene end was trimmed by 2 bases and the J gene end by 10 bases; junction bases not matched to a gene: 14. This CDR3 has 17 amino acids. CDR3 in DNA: TGTGCCAGCAGTTTAGGGGACAGCCGTTTAATCTGGTCACCCCTCCACTTT. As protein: CASSLGDSRLIWSPLHF.

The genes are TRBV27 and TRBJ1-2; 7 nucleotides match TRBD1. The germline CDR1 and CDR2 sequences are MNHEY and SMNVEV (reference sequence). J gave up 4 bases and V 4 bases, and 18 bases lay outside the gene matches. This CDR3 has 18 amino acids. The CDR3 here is CASSSTSFGRQGTYGYTF. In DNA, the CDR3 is TGTGCCAGCAGTTCAACTAGTTTTGGGAGACAGGGAACCTATGGCTACACCTTC.

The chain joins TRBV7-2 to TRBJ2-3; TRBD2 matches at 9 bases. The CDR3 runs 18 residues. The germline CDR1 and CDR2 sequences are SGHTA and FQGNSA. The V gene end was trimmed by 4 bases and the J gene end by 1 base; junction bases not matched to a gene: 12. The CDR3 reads CASSSSARGGLGTDTQYF. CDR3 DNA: TGTGCCAGCAGCTCCTCGGCGCGGGGGGGACTCGGCACAGATACGCAGTATTTT.

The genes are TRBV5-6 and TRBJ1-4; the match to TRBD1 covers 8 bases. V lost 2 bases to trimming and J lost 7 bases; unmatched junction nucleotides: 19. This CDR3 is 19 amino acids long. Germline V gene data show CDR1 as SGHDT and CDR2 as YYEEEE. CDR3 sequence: CASSFSGGEKWSGGEKLFF. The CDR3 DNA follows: TGTGCCAGCAGCTTTTCAGGGGGCGAAAAGTGGTCTGGGGGTGAAAAACTGTTTTTT.

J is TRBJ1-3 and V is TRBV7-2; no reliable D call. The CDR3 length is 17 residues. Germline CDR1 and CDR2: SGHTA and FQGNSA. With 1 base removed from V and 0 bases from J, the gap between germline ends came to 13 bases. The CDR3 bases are TGTGCCAGCAGCTTAGGGGCAGGAATCCCCTCTGGAAACACCATATATTTT. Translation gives CASSLGAGIPSGNTIYF.

The CDR3 DNA is TGTGCCAGCAGTTACAATAGGCAGGACACTGAAGCTTTCTTT. Translation gives CASSYNRQDTEAFF. V usage is TRBV6-5 and J usage is TRBJ1-1; no clear D. This CDR3 has 14 amino acids. Germline V lookup: CDR1 MNHEY, CDR2 SVGAGI. Deletions cut 2 bases from V and 3 bases from J, with 10 bases between.

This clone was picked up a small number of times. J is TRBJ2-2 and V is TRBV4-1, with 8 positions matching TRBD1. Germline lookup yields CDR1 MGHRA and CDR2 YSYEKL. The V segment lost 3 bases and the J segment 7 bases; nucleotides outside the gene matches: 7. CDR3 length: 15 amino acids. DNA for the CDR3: TGCGCCAGCAGCCACCCCAGGACAGGGTTCGGGGAGCTGTTTTTT. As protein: CASSHPRTGFGELFF.

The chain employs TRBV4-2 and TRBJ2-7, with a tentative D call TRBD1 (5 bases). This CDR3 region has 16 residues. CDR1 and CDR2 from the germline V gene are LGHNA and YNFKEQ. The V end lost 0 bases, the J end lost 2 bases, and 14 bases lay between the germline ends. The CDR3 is CASSQDRQGSPYEQYF. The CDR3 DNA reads TGTGCCAGCAGCCAAGATAGGCAGGGATCCCCCTACGAGCAGTACTTC.

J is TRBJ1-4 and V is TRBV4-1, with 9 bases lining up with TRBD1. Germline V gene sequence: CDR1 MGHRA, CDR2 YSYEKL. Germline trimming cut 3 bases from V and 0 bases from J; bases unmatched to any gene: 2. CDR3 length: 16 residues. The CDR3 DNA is TGCGCCAGCAGCCAGGGACAGGGTACAACTAATGAAAAACTGTTTTTT. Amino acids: CASSQGQGTTNEKLFF.